This is a list of T cell receptor beta chains from one sample in a study of blood T cell repertoires in COVID-19. The protocol was immunoSEQ multiplex PCR, while the TCRdb copy is restricted to in-frame clones and leaves out a portion. Seen here are 52,000 or so clones, 75% to 90% observed once, and the top ten hold less than 3%. What was sequenced was peripheral blood. The receptors derive from an elderly man with acute or convalescent COVID-19. Both conserved end residues are part of each CDR3. Fields, in order: J gene, V gene, clone size, D gene, CDR3 DNA, CDR3 protein. A D gene is named only where the DNA matches it firmly. The size field is filled for only some rows; it gives once, few, many or a size class.

TRBJ2-5,TRBV3-1/TRBV3-2,NA,NA,TGTGCCAGCAGCCAGACTTCGGGCAGGGTAGGCCAAGAGACCCAGTACTTC,CASSQTSGRVGQETQYF
TRBJ2-1,TRBV7-8,NA,NA,TGTGCCAGCAGCTTGGCACAGAGCTACAATGAGCAGTTCTTC,CASSLAQSYNEQFF
TRBJ2-1,TRBV27,few,TRBD1,TGTGCCAGCAGTTTAACCGGACAGGCCTACAATGAGCAGTTCTTC,CASSLTGQAYNEQFF
TRBJ1-5,TRBV19,NA,TRBD1,TGTGCCAGCTCTAGAGACAGGGACAATCAGCCCCAGCATTTT,CASSRDRDNQPQHF
TRBJ2-5,TRBV6-1,NA,TRBD2,TGTGCCAGCAGTGAGTCGAGCGGGGGGGCTGAGACCCAGTACTTC,CASSESSGGAETQYF
TRBJ2-1,TRBV3-1/TRBV3-2,NA,NA,TGTGCCAGCAGCCAAGATCTTGGAGCGGAGCAGTTCTTC,CASSQDLGAEQFF
TRBJ1-2,TRBV4-1,NA,NA,TGCGCCAGCAGCCAACAAACAGCTCAAAACTATGGCTACACCTTC,CASSQQTAQNYGYTF
TRBJ2-7,TRBV14,NA,TRBD2,TGTGCCAGCAGCCCCTGGACTAGCGGCAGGGAGCAGTACTTC,CASSPWTSGREQYF
TRBJ2-3,TRBV29-1,NA,TRBD1,TGCAGCGTGCGAAAGGGGGCGGAAGATACGCAGTATTTT,CSVRKGAEDTQYF
TRBJ2-3,TRBV28,NA,TRBD2,TGTGCCAGCAGTTTAATCCGGGAGGCAGATACGCAGTATTTT,CASSLIREADTQYF
TRBJ2-2,TRBV6-6,NA,TRBD1,TGTGCCAGCAGGAATGGACAGGGGGCGCGCGGGGAGCTGTTTTTT,CASRNGQGARGELFF